Detailed here is one TCR beta chain. Its antigen remains unknown. Researchers grouped second doses given at about 4 or about 12 weeks into one pool. This record comes from a study of T cell responses to AZD1222 COVID-19 vaccine. Findings and limits, study-wide: Spike-specific TCR breadth rose after two AZD1222 doses, and depth rose as well. A mostly white British donor set with more females was recruited, and clonal diversity was possibly underestimated. There were repertoire samples only from the period after the peak T cell response.

J lost 7 bases, V lost 4 bases, and 7 bases had no gene match. This CDR3 has 14 amino acids. CDR1 and CDR2 from the germline V gene are LNHDA and SQIVND (reference sequence). TCRdb's copy holds only in-frame clones and misses some; the assay was immunoSEQ multiplex PCR. Among more than 75,000 clones listed, approximately 90% were seen once. The chain carries TRBV19 and TRBJ1-2, with 9 bases that match TRBD1. The material sequenced was peripheral blood, taken 28 days after the second AZD1222 dose. The receptor was isolated from an adult who received the AZD1222 COVID-19 vaccine. Here the CDR3 reads CASSTTGGFGGYTF. The CDR3 bases are TGTGCCAGTAGTACCACAGGGGGCTTCGGTGGCTACACCTTC.